Following are 26 T cell receptor beta chains from one sample sequenced in a study of T cell clonotyping in hematopoietic cell transplantation. The time point here: recipient sample about 28 days before transplant, after cytoreduction. Assay: immunoSEQ multiplex PCR; the TCRdb copy retains only in-frame clones and omits some. Seen here are 45,000 or so clones, approximately 80% observed once, and the top ten hold approximately 5.3%. This sample comprised peripheral blood mononuclear cells, obtained before stem cell transplant. Source of these receptors: a man aged 55 to 70 with myelodysplastic syndrome. Some clones in this sample may be carry-over from other donors' samples.

This clone was found once. CDR3 protein: CASSQSQRYGYTF. CDR3 nucleotides: TGTGCCAGCAGCCAAAGTCAGAGATATGGCTACACCTTC. The chain recombines TRBV7-2 with TRBJ1-2; D is unresolved. Trimming removed 5 bases from V and 5 bases from J, with 12 bases in between. CDR1 and CDR2 from the germline V gene are SGHTA and FQGNSA. The CDR3 runs to 13 residues.

V is TRBV19 and J is TRBJ2-2, with D perhaps being TRBD1 or TRBD2 (5 bases each). Per the germline V gene, CDR1 is LNHDA and CDR2 is SQIVND (reference sequence). The V end was cut by 6 bases, the J end by 4 bases, with 12 bases between. The CDR3 is 14 residues long. CDR3 residues: CASRPGAGTGELFF. The CDR3 bases are TGTGCCAGTAGGCCCGGGGCGGGCACCGGGGAGCTGTTTTTT.

The gene calls are TRBV15 and TRBJ2-6; D gene ambiguous. The CDR3 runs 13 residues. V lost 4 bases, J lost 2 bases, and 3 bases lay in between. Per germline, CDR1 LNHNV and CDR2 YYDKDF (reference sequence). CDR3 amino acids: CATSIAGANVLTF. The CDR3 DNA sequence: TGTGCCACCAGCATAGCTGGGGCCAACGTCCTGACTTTC. The full variable domain, rest sourced from reference TRBV15 and TRBJ2-6, is DAMVIQNPRYQVTQFGKPVTLSCSQTLNHNVMYWYQQKSSQAPKLLFHYYDKDFNNEADTPDNFQSRRPNTSFCFLDIRSPGLGDTAMYLCATSIAGANVLTFGAGSRLTVL.

The V and J genes are TRBV19 and TRBJ1-5; no clear D gene. V dropped 7 bases and J dropped 5 bases, with 12 bases sitting between them. CDR1 is LNHDA, CDR2 SQIVND, per germline (reference sequence). The CDR3 consists of 13 residues. Here the CDR3 reads CASNVGVDQPQHF. CDR3 nucleotides: TGTGCCAGTAACGTCGGGGTGGATCAGCCCCAGCATTTT.

The chain carries TRBV18 and TRBJ2-7, with D perhaps matching TRBD2 (6 bases). CDR1 and CDR2 (germline): KGHSH, LQKENI. V shed 2 bases and J shed 3 bases, with 17 bases lying between them. This CDR3 is 16 amino acids long. The CDR3 nucleotides are TGTGCCAGCTCACCATCGGGGCACCCCGGGAGCTACGAGCAGTACTTC. This gives the protein CASSPSGHPGSYEQYF.

Regarding this clone: The junction differs from germline at one of its ends, possibly a read error. The gene calls are TRBV7-7 and TRBJ1-4; D may be TRBD1 (6 bases). This CDR3 region has 15 residues. Germline loops: CDR1 SSHAT, CDR2 FNYEAQ (reference sequence). The CDR3 region has the DNA TGTGCTAGCAGCTTAGTAGGGCCTAGGGGGGAAAAACTGTTTTTT. It specifies CASSLVGPRGEKLFF.

J is TRBJ1-1 and V is TRBV6-5, with a possible D match to TRBD1 (6 bases). Germline V gives CDR1 MNHEY, CDR2 SVGAGI. The V end lost 6 bases, the J end lost 2 bases, and 10 bases lay between the germline ends. This CDR3 contains 13 residues. Here the CDR3 DNA reads TGTGCCAGCAGCCGAGGGGGAAACACTGAAGCTTTCTTT. Its translation is CASSRGGNTEAFF.

The genes are TRBV6-5 and TRBJ1-6; D is unresolved. Germline V CDR1 and CDR2: MNHEY, SVGAGI. This CDR3 has 12 residues. The V and J ends lost 5 bases and 7 bases respectively, with 6 bases between them. Here the CDR3 reads CASSDPNSPLHF. CDR3 nucleotides: TGTGCCAGCAGTGATCCCAATTCACCCCTCCACTTT.

The chain combines TRBV28 with TRBJ1-6; D is possibly TRBD1 (5 bases). Germline-derived CDR1 and CDR2 are MDHEN and SYDVKM. Trimming removed 2 bases at V and 0 bases at J, with 8 bases between. The CDR3 totals 16 residues. The CDR3 DNA sequence: TGTGCCAGCAGTTTACCAGGGAGCTCCTATAATTCACCCCTCCACTTT. This encodes CASSLPGSSYNSPLHF.

This sequence joins TRBV30 and TRBJ2-7, with D possibly called TRBD1 or TRBD2 (6 bases each). Germline loops: CDR1 GTSNPN, CDR2 SVGIG (reference sequence). The V gene lost 3 bases and the J gene lost 4 bases, with 13 bases spanning the gap. The CDR3 extends over 13 amino acids. The CDR3, as DNA: TGTGCCTGGAGGGCTACAGGGAGGTACGAGCAGTACTTC. It translates to CAWRATGRYEQYF.

This clone is a singleton in its sample. The V call is TRBV4-2, the J call TRBJ2-7, with D hard to call. CDR1 LGHNA and CDR2 YNFKEQ come from the germline V gene. The CDR3 runs 15 residues. V was clipped by 0 bases and J by 2 bases, with 11 bases between them. The CDR3 is CASSQEQARTYEQYF. CDR3 bases: TGTGCCAGCAGCCAAGAGCAGGCCAGAACCTACGAGCAGTACTTC.

The chain carries TRBV2 and TRBJ2-2; unclear D gene. The CDR3 is 13 residues long. Trimming removed 8 bases at V and 0 bases at J, with 7 bases between. Germline CDR1 is SNHLY and CDR2 is FYNNEI. The CDR3 loop reads CASLGPNTGELFF. The DNA of the CDR3 is TGTGCCAGCCTCGGTCCGAACACCGGGGAGCTGTTTTTT.

The chain employs TRBV10-1 and TRBJ2-5, with 8 bases that match TRBD2. CDR3 length: 15 residues. V shed 2 bases, J shed 2 bases, and the junction held 4 bases outside the gene matches. Germline V gene sequence: CDR1 WNHNN, CDR2 SYGVQD (reference sequence). CDR3 DNA sequence: TGCGCCAGCAGTGAGGACGGGGGGGGGCAAGAGACCCAGTACTTC. Amino acid sequence: CASSEDGGGQETQYF.

The V gene is TRBV19, the J gene TRBJ1-5, with a tentative D call TRBD1 (5 bases). The V end was cut by 9 bases, the J end by 3 bases, with 15 bases between. This CDR3 comprises 14 residues. The V gene's germline CDR1 is LNHDA and CDR2 SQIVND (reference sequence). The CDR3 DNA sequence: TGTGCCAGCAGATACGGACAAATCAATCAGCCCCAGCATTTT. This sequence encodes CASRYGQINQPQHF.

The chain recombines TRBV7-2 with TRBJ2-4; the D is unclear. CDR3 length: 14 residues. Between the trimmed V and J ends, which lost 1 base and 5 bases, there was a span of 9 bases. The germline V gene has CDR1 SGHTA and CDR2 FQGNSA. The CDR3 here is CASSLGTKQNIQYF. The DNA for the CDR3 is TGTGCCAGCAGCTTAGGCACAAAACAAAACATTCAGTACTTC.

The CDR3 protein is CASSLVSGLRYF. DNA for the CDR3: TGTGCCAGCAGCTTGGTTAGCGGTCTTAGGTATTTT. The chain recombines TRBV13 with TRBJ2-3; D possibly corresponds to TRBD2 (6 bases). CDR3 length: 12 amino acids. The germline gives CDR1 PRHDT, CDR2 FYEKMQ (reference sequence). The ends were cut back, 3 bases at V and 14 bases at J, with 15 bases in the middle.

In this sample, this clone turned up once. The chain uses TRBV5-1 and TRBJ2-7; D may match TRBD1 or TRBD2 (6 bases each). Germline V gives CDR1 SGHRS, CDR2 YFSETQ. This CDR3 comprises 16 residues. V was trimmed by 4 bases and J by 3 bases, leaving 20 bases between them. The CDR3 DNA sequence: TGCGCCAGCAGCCCAATCGATAGGGGGGCCGGCTACGAGCAGTACTTC. Residues: CASSPIDRGAGYEQYF.

V usage is TRBV4-1 and J usage is TRBJ2-7; weak D call: TRBD1 (5 bases). The V gene lost 0 bases and the J gene lost 7 bases, with 16 bases spanning the gap. The CDR3 covers 15 residues. Germline V gives CDR1 MGHRA, CDR2 YSYEKL. CDR3 DNA sequence: TGCGCCAGCAGCCAAGATCTGTCCAGGGTCGGGGAGCAGTACTTC. It encodes CASSQDLSRVGEQYF.

This sequence joins TRBV5-4 and TRBJ1-2, with 7 bases matching TRBD1. V gave up 0 bases and J gave up 5 bases; unmatched junction bases: 4. Germline CDR1 reads SGHNT; CDR2 reads YYREEE (reference sequence). The CDR3 is 14 residues long. This CDR3 is CASSLEGGGYGYTF. CDR3 DNA: TGTGCCAGCAGCTTGGAAGGGGGCGGGTATGGCTACACCTTC. Variable domain in full (rest from reference TRBV5-4 and TRBJ1-2): ETGVTQSPTHLIKTRGQQVTLRCSSQSGHNTVSWYQQALGQGPQFIFQYYREEENGRGNFPPRFSGLQFPNYSSELNVNALELDDSALYLCASSLEGGGYGYTFGSGTRLTVV.

The V and J genes are TRBV30 and TRBJ2-7; TRBD1 matches 10 bases. The CDR3 covers 17 residues. Germline values: CDR1 GTSNPN, CDR2 SVGIG (reference sequence). Losses at the gene ends were 6 bases for V and 0 bases for J; bases not matched to a gene: 14. The CDR3 DNA is TGTGCCTGTTATCCCGGGGGGACAGGGGACTACTCCTACGAGCAGTACTTC. This encodes CACYPGGTGDYSYEQYF.

The chain employs TRBV2 and TRBJ2-2, with D hard to call. This CDR3 is built from 16 residues. Per germline, CDR1 SNHLY and CDR2 FYNNEI. V lost 2 bases and J 7 bases, leaving 17 bases between the germline ends. CDR3 in amino acids: CASSEIGMLGVGELFF. In DNA, the CDR3 is TGTGCCAGCAGTGAAATAGGAATGTTGGGCGTCGGGGAGCTGTTTTTT.

The chain recombines TRBV7-2 with TRBJ1-3, with D unclear. The CDR3 length is 16 residues. Germline V gene lookup returns CDR1 SGHTA and CDR2 FQGNSA. V gave up 4 bases and J gave up 0 bases, with 13 bases separating them. CDR3 bases: TGTGCCAGCAGCTATCAGAGCTATAGCTCTGGAAACACCATATATTTT. Translated: CASSYQSYSSGNTIYF.

The rearrangement links TRBV28 to TRBJ2-1; possible D gene TRBD1, 5 bases. The CDR3 sequence is 16 residues long. CDR1 and CDR2 (germline): MDHEN, SYDVKM. V lost 9 bases to trimming and J lost 7 bases, with 25 bases between them. CDR3 loop: CASDRSQGSPVNEQFF. Here the CDR3 DNA reads TGTGCCAGTGACCGGAGTCAGGGCTCCCCGGTAAATGAGCAGTTCTTC.

This clone was counted between two and nine times. The V call is TRBV19, the J call TRBJ1-5; TRBD1 might be the D (5 bases). The CDR3 has 15 amino acids. V lost 7 bases and J 5 bases, leaving 18 bases between the germline ends. Germline CDR1 and CDR2: LNHDA and SQIVND (reference sequence). CDR3 in DNA: TGTGCCAGTACCGTCCCCTTGGGGCTCCATCAGCCCCAGCATTTT. Translating it yields CASTVPLGLHQPQHF.

The V call is TRBV11-2, the J call TRBJ2-3; 10 bases align to TRBD2. CDR1 is SGHAT, CDR2 FQNNGV, per germline. The CDR3 covers 14 residues. With 6 bases clipped from V and 7 bases from J, the junction kept 7 bases outside the gene matches. The CDR3 spells CASRLGLAENTQYF. CDR3 in DNA: TGTGCCAGCAGACTAGGACTAGCGGAGAATACGCAGTATTTT.

The rearrangement joins TRBV6-5 to TRBJ2-7; D gene unclear. CDR3 size: 16 residues. Germline V CDR1 and CDR2: MNHEY, SVGAGI. The germline V and J ends were trimmed by 0 bases and 3 bases, with 15 bases remaining between them. The CDR3 coding sequence is TGTGCCAGCAGTTACTCCTATCGTCGGTCCGACTACGAGCAGTACTTC. Residues: CASSYSYRRSDYEQYF.